This passage covers 28 T cell receptor beta chains from one sample sequenced in a study of blood T cell repertoires in COVID-19. Sequencing was performed with immunoSEQ multiplex PCR; in TCRdb, only in-frame clones are kept and a portion is missing. The sample gives 200,000 to 300,000 clones, about 86% of which show up once; 2.5% to 3.5% is in the top ten. The sequenced material came from peripheral blood. The receptors shown here come from a woman younger than 45 who had recovered from COVID-19.

The CDR3 DNA is TGTGCCACCAGCAGAGTCGTGACCGTTCCCGGGTCACCCCTCCACTTT. It encodes CATSRVVTVPGSPLHF. The chain combines TRBV15 with TRBJ1-6; the D is unclear. CDR1 and CDR2 from the germline V gene are LNHNV and YYDKDF (reference sequence). Trimming left V 1 base short and J 10 bases short, with 17 bases between. The CDR3 is made up of 16 amino acids.

The rearrangement joins TRBV4-1 to TRBJ2-1; perhaps TRBD2 as D (5 bases). Looked up from germline, CDR1 is MGHRA and CDR2 is YSYEKL. The CDR3 contains 15 residues. V was clipped by 4 bases and J by 5 bases, with 15 bases between them. The CDR3 protein is CASSRPQEGHNEQFF. The CDR3 region has the DNA TGCGCCAGCAGCCGCCCTCAAGAGGGTCACAATGAGCAGTTCTTC.

This chain links TRBV11-1 with TRBJ2-3; 8 nucleotides line up with TRBD2. V dropped 3 bases and J dropped 5; count of bases not matched to a gene: 4. The CDR3 totals 14 residues. Per the germline V gene, CDR1 is SGHAT and CDR2 is FQDESV (reference sequence). CDR3 protein: CASSFSGAGDTQYF. CDR3 in DNA: TGTGCCAGCAGCTTTAGCGGGGCCGGAGATACGCAGTATTTT.

V and J are TRBV4-2 and TRBJ1-4; 8 positions match TRBD1. With V trimmed by 4 bases and J by 2 bases, 21 bases remained unmatched. Germline V CDR1 and CDR2: LGHNA, YNFKEQ. CDR3 length: 21 residues. The CDR3 region has the DNA TGTGCCAGCAGCCCCCGCCCGCGGGACAGGTCGGGGTTGTCGACTAATGAAAAACTGTTTTTT. This codes for CASSPRPRDRSGLSTNEKLFF.

This rearrangement joins TRBV27 to TRBJ2-7, with D maybe TRBD2 (6 bases). V lost 5 bases to trimming and J lost 2 bases, with 13 bases between them. Germline CDR1 is MNHEY and CDR2 is SMNVEV (reference sequence). This CDR3 contains 14 residues. The CDR3 here is CASSTRDGTYEQYF. CDR3 in DNA: TGTGCCAGCAGTACGCGGGACGGGACCTACGAGCAGTACTTC.

V is TRBV25-1 and J is TRBJ2-1; D not resolved. The V end was cut by 4 bases, the J end by 6 bases, with 4 bases between. This CDR3 has 11 amino acids. Per germline, CDR1 MGHDK and CDR2 SYGVNS. The CDR3 loop reads CASSARNEQFF. Here the CDR3 DNA reads TGTGCCAGCAGTGCCCGCAATGAGCAGTTCTTC.

The chain has TRBV19 and TRBJ1-6; 9 bases line up with TRBD1. Trimming removed 8 bases from V and 7 bases from J; junction bases left unmatched: 3. CDR3 length: 13 residues. Germline loops: CDR1 LNHDA, CDR2 SQIVND (reference sequence). CDR3 residues: CASGDRENSPLHF. DNA for the CDR3: TGTGCCAGTGGGGACAGGGAGAATTCACCCCTCCACTTT. Combining the CDR3 with reference TRBV19 and TRBJ1-6 gives the whole variable domain DGGITQSPKYLFRKEGQNVTLSCEQNLNHDAMYWYRQDPGQGLRLIYYSQIVNDFQKGDIAEGYSVSREKKESFPLTVTSAQKNPTAFYLCASGDRENSPLHFGNGTRLTVT.

The genes are TRBV19 and TRBJ2-7, with D perhaps matching TRBD1 (6 bases). The ends were cut back, 6 bases at V and 4 bases at J, with 13 bases in the middle. The germline gives CDR1 LNHDA, CDR2 SQIVND (reference sequence). The CDR3 consists of 13 residues. CDR3 DNA: TGTGCCAGTAGCTGGAAGACAGGATACGAGCAGTACTTC. The encoded protein is CASSWKTGYEQYF. The full variable domain, its missing parts supplied by reference TRBV19 and TRBJ2-7, is DGGITQSPKYLFRKEGQNVTLSCEQNLNHDAMYWYRQDPGQGLRLIYYSQIVNDFQKGDIAEGYSVSREKKESFPLTVTSAQKNPTAFYLCASSWKTGYEQYFGPGTRLTVT.

The chain links TRBV7-9 to TRBJ1-2; 9 bases match TRBD1. J lost 2 bases, V lost 2 bases, and 3 bases had no gene match. The CDR3 totals 15 residues. Germline V CDR1 and CDR2: SEHNR, FQNEAQ (reference sequence). The CDR3, as DNA: TGTGCCAGCAGCTTAACCGGGACAGGGAACTATGGCTACACCTTC. It codes for CASSLTGTGNYGYTF.

The chain is built from TRBV9 and TRBJ2-1, with 10 bases lining up with TRBD2. Germline CDR1 is SGDLS and CDR2 is YYNGEE. V lost 4 bases and J lost 15; bases outside the gene matches: 10. The CDR3 has 13 residues. CDR3 sequence: CASSLSSGTSVFF. The CDR3 DNA is TGTGCCAGCAGCCTCTCCTCCGGGACTAGCGTGTTCTTC.

The V and J genes are TRBV2 and TRBJ1-2; the match to TRBD1 covers 7 bases. CDR1 and CDR2 from the germline V gene are SNHLY and FYNNEI. Trimming cost V 7 bases and J 8 bases; bases outside gene matches: 7. This CDR3 is built from 12 residues. CDR3 protein: CASKLTGVGYTF. The CDR3 DNA reads TGTGCCAGCAAACTTACAGGGGTCGGCTACACCTTC.

The chain couples TRBV7-3 to TRBJ1-3, with D hard to call. The V end was cut by 7 bases, the J end by 0 bases, with 22 bases between. The CDR3 runs to 18 residues. Germline V gene sequence: CDR1 SGHTA, CDR2 FQGTGA. DNA of the CDR3: TGTGCCAGCACCTCACAGCTTACCGACGGGAGCTCTGGAAACACCATATATTTT. This codes for CASTSQLTDGSSGNTIYF.

The chain has TRBV18 and TRBJ2-1, with 9 bases lining up with TRBD1. CDR1 and CDR2 from the germline V gene are KGHSH and LQKENI. Trimming took 3 bases from V and 4 from J; bases not matched to a gene: 7. This CDR3 has 16 residues. DNA for the CDR3: TGTGCCAGCTCACCGAAGTCCGGGACAGGGTACAATGAGCAGTTCTTC. It encodes CASSPKSGTGYNEQFF.

V usage is TRBV9 and J usage is TRBJ2-7; D is unclear. Germline CDR1 and CDR2: SGDLS and YYNGEE. This CDR3 comprises 14 residues. Trimming removed 0 bases at V and 1 base at J, with 8 bases between. The CDR3 DNA reads TGTGCCAGCAGCGTAGATCTAGGATCCTACGAGCAGTACTTC. The encoded protein is CASSVDLGSYEQYF.

The gene calls are TRBV13 and TRBJ1-2; D gene unclear. Germline V lookup: CDR1 PRHDT, CDR2 FYEKMQ (reference sequence). The V gene lost 4 bases and the J gene lost 8 bases, with 17 bases spanning the gap. The CDR3 covers 14 residues. The CDR3 coding sequence is TGTGCCAGCAGCTCTGGTGCGGGCGGTGGGGGCTACACCTTC. This codes for CASSSGAGGGGYTF.

The chain employs TRBV27 and TRBJ1-2; tentative D call: TRBD1 (6 bases). V was pared by 8 bases and J by 4 bases, with 14 bases between. Germline lookup yields CDR1 MNHEY and CDR2 SMNVEV (reference sequence). This CDR3 contains 13 residues. This CDR3 reads CASSYREAYGYTF. DNA for the CDR3: TGTGCCAGCTCGTACAGGGAAGCCTATGGCTACACCTTC.

This clone was seen only once. The chain carries TRBV5-4 and TRBJ2-2, with D possibly TRBD1 on 5 matching bases. The CDR3 consists of 15 residues. Germline V gene sequence: CDR1 SGHNT, CDR2 YYREEE (reference sequence). The V and J ends lost 3 bases and 0 bases respectively, with 9 bases between them. The CDR3 DNA reads as TGTGCCAGCAGCTGGGGCCCCGCGAACACCGGGGAGCTGTTTTTT. The encoded protein is CASSWGPANTGELFF.

The CDR3 coding sequence is TGCGCCAGCAGCCAAGAAGGAGGCTTATTAAACTCCGGCGTCTCTGGAAACACCATATATTTT. It is translated as CASSQEGGLLNSGVSGNTIYF. The chain combines TRBV4-1 with TRBJ1-3; D remains ambiguous. This CDR3 region has 21 residues. V dropped 0 bases and J dropped 0 bases, with 24 bases sitting between them. CDR1 and CDR2 from the germline V gene are MGHRA and YSYEKL.

The rearrangement links TRBV2 to TRBJ1-3; TRBD1 matches 7 bases. The CDR3 covers 14 residues. J was trimmed by 5 bases and V by 5 bases; bases with no gene match: 6. CDR1 and CDR2 from the germline V gene are SNHLY and FYNNEI. This CDR3 is CASSHPGQRNTIYF. The DNA of the CDR3 is TGTGCCAGCAGTCACCCGGGACAGAGAAACACCATATATTTT.

The chain has TRBV6-5 and TRBJ2-7; D not resolved. V lost 5 bases and J 4 bases, leaving 12 bases between the germline ends. CDR1 is MNHEY and CDR2 is SVGAGI in the germline V gene. CDR3 length equals 13 residues. The CDR3 bases are TGTGCCAGCAGTCCCGGCGACTGGTACGAGCAGTACTTC. It encodes CASSPGDWYEQYF.

CDR3 sequence reads: CASSLRDTSSPLHF. The CDR3 DNA reads as TGTGCCAGCAGTCTCCGGGATACTAGTTCACCCCTCCACTTT. V usage is TRBV7-2 and J usage is TRBJ1-6, with D unclear. CDR1 and CDR2 from the germline V gene are SGHTA and FQGNSA. V dropped 6 bases and J dropped 9 bases, with 15 bases sitting between them. The CDR3 is 14 amino acids.

This clone has more than one count but fewer than ten. The chain joins TRBV2 to TRBJ1-2, with a possible D match to TRBD1 (5 bases). The CDR3 runs to 14 residues. Germline loops: CDR1 SNHLY, CDR2 FYNNEI. V was pared by 3 bases and J by 4 bases, with 12 bases between. DNA of the CDR3: TGTGCCAGCAGTGACAGGGCCAATTTCTATGGCTACACCTTC. Amino acids: CASSDRANFYGYTF.

J is TRBJ1-6 and V is TRBV7-2; no reliable D call. The germline V and J ends were trimmed by 8 bases and 8 bases, with 13 bases remaining between them. Germline CDR1 SGHTA, CDR2 FQGNSA. CDR3 length: 13 residues. The CDR3 nucleotides read TGTGCCAGCGCCCCGGAGAGGGATTCACCCCTCCACTTT. It translates to CASAPERDSPLHF. Based on the CDR3 plus reference TRBV7-2 and TRBJ1-6, the full variable domain is GAGVSQSPSNKVTEKGKDVELRCDPISGHTALYWYRQSLGQGLEFLIYFQGNSAPDKSGLPSDRFSAERTGGSVSTLTIQRTQQEDSAVYLCASAPERDSPLHFGNGTRLTVT.

With respect to this clone: Other DNA sequences of this sample code for an identical CDR3. The chain links TRBV9 to TRBJ2-2; unclear D gene. The V gene's germline CDR1 is SGDLS and CDR2 YYNGEE. There are 15 residues in the CDR3. V shed 2 bases and J shed 1 base, with 9 bases lying between them. Here the CDR3 DNA reads TGTGCCAGCAGCGTTACGTCGGGGAACACCGGGGAGCTGTTTTTT. It encodes CASSVTSGNTGELFF.

The rearrangement uses TRBV11-2 and TRBJ2-3; the match to TRBD1 covers 8 bases. The CDR3 loop spans 17 amino acids. The V gene end was trimmed by 10 bases and the J gene end by 0 bases; junction bases not matched to a gene: 15. Germline CDR1 is SGHAT and CDR2 is FQNNGV. In DNA form, the CDR3 reads TGTGCCATCACTGGACAGGGAGCATCGCCTAGCACAGATACGCAGTATTTT. Amino acid sequence: CAITGQGASPSTDTQYF.

The chain joins TRBV7-2 to TRBJ1-6; 7 bases line up with TRBD1. CDR1 is SGHTA and CDR2 is FQGNSA in the germline V gene. The CDR3 length is 17 residues. Trimming took 5 bases from V and 4 from J; bases not matched to a gene: 11. The DNA of the CDR3 is TGTGCCAGCAGCCCTCGGCAGACAGGGTCATATAATTCACCCCTCCACTTT. It encodes CASSPRQTGSYNSPLHF.

The rearrangement links TRBV9 to TRBJ2-3, with a possible D match to TRBD1 (6 bases). Trimming cost V 3 bases and J 0 bases, with 11 bases left between them. Germline-derived CDR1 and CDR2 are SGDLS and YYNGEE. This CDR3 region has 15 residues. The CDR3 here is CASSDRVGSTDTQYF. The CDR3, as DNA: TGTGCCAGCAGCGACAGGGTTGGCAGCACAGATACGCAGTATTTT.

The rearrangement uses TRBV13 and TRBJ1-5, with D unclear. V was clipped by 9 bases and J by 6 bases, with 12 bases between them. Germline V gene sequence: CDR1 PRHDT, CDR2 FYEKMQ (reference sequence). The CDR3 is 12 residues long. The CDR3 nucleotides are TGTGCCAGTAGTCGGGGTGCTCAGCCCCAGCATTTT. Protein sequence: CASSRGAQPQHF. The full variable domain, completed using reference TRBV13 and TRBJ1-5, is AAGVIQSPRHLIKEKRETATLKCYPIPRHDTVYWYQQGPGQDPQFLISFYEKMQSDKGSIPDRFSAQQFSDYHSELNMSSLELGDSALYFCASSRGAQPQHFGDGTRLSIL.